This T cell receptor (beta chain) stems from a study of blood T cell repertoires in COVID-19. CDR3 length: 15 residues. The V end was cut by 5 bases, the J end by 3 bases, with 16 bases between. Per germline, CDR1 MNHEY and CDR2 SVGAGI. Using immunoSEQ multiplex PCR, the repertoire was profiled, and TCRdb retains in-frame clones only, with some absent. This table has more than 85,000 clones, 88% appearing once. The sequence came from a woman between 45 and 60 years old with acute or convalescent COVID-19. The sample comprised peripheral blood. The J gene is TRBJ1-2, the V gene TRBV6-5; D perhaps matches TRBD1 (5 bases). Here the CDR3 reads CASSTRVGADYGYTF. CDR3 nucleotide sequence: TGTGCCAGCAGTACGCGCGTTGGGGCAGACTATGGCTACACCTTC.